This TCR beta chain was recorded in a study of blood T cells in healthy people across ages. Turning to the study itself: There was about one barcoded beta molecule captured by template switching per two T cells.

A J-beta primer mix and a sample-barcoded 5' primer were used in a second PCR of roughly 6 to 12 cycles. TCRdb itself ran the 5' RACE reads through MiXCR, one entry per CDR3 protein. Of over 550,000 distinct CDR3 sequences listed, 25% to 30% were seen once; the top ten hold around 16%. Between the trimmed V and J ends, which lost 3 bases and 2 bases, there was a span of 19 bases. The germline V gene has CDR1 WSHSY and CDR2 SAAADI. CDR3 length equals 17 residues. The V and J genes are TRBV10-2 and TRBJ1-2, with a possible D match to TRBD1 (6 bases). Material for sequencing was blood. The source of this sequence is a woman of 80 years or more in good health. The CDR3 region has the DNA TGCGCCAGCAGTGACCCGGCCGTGGGGGGGCTAAACTATGGCTACACCTTC. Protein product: CASSDPAVGGLNYGYTF.